This T cell receptor (beta chain) was recovered during a study of regulatory T cells in long-lasting Graves disease. To make TCR beta libraries, researchers used iRepertoire HTBI primers and Arm-PCR of CDR3 regions. TCRdb reprocessed the multiplex PCR reads with MiXCR, giving one entry per CDR3 protein. Seen here are fewer than 550,000 distinct CDR3 sequences, roughly 21% observed once, and the top ten hold more than 6%. Time point indicated: persistent/refractory GD, antithyroid drugs over 5 years with positive TRAb. Extracted PBMC RNA gave rise to the TCR library. This TCR came from a female donor with Graves disease. Sequenced material: peripheral blood mononuclear cells (PBMCs), taken when the disease was refractory, from a patient treated with antithyroid drugs.

As DNA, the CDR3 is TGTGCCAGTAGTGCCTCCGGGGCCCAAGAGACCCAGTACTTC. It yields the protein CASSASGAQETQYF. V usage is TRBV19 and J usage is TRBJ2-5; TRBD1 or TRBD2 may be the D gene (5 bases each). CDR1 and CDR2 (germline): LNHDA, SQIVND (reference sequence). Trimming removed 5 bases at V and 1 base at J, with 11 bases between. CDR3 length equals 14 residues.